This TCR beta chain was identified in a study of T cells in Graves' hyperthyroidism and ophthalmopathy. Overall study findings and caveats: Most expanded thyroid clonotypes above 0.001 also appeared in blood.

This clonotype was picked up many times. Antigen: not known. Amplified TCR beta CDR3 regions derived from RNA transcripts. An initial round of RT-PCR targeting the TCR CDR3 relied on the HTBI primer set. Each CDR3 protein is one row after TCRdb ran MiXCR on the multiplex PCR reads. The data contain approximately 740,000 distinct CDR3 sequences, around 15% of them seen just once; the ten biggest clones take up 10%. Germline V gene sequence: CDR1 MDHEN, CDR2 SYDVKM. The CDR3 runs to 14 residues. Trimming took 6 bases from V and 6 from J, leaving 15 bases between them. This clonotype was obtained from a woman younger than 30 with Graves' hyperthyroidism. Source material: blood. V and J are TRBV28 and TRBJ2-1; D is perhaps TRBD2 (6 bases). The CDR3 coding sequence is TGTGCCAGCAGAACCGAGACTAGGGGCAATGAGCAGTTCTTC. Translated: CASRTETRGNEQFF.